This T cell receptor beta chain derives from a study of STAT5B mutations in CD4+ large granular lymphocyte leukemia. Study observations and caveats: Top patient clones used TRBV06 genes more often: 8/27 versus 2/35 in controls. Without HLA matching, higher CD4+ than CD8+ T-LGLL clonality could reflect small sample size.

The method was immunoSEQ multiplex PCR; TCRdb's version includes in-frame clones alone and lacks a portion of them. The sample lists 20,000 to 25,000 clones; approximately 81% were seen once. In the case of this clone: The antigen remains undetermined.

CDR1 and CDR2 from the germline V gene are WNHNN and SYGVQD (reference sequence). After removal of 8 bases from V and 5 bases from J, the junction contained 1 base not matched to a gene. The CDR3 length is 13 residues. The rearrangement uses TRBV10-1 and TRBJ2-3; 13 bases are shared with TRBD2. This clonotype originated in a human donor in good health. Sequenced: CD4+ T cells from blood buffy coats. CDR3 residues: CASGTSGIDTQYF. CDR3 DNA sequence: TGCGCCAGCGGGACTAGCGGGATAGATACGCAGTATTTT.